Listed here are 14 T cell receptor beta chains from one sample, sequenced in a study of T cell responses to AZD1222 COVID-19 vaccine. Profiling relied on immunoSEQ multiplex PCR, and the TCRdb table lists in-frame clones only, not all of them. This repertoire shows about 170,000 clones, approximately 94% found once; its top ten account for less than 3%. Source: peripheral blood, taken on day 0 of AZD1222 vaccination. Receptors were obtained from an adult in good health.

The chain has TRBV19 and TRBJ1-5; 9 bases match TRBD1. This CDR3 is 15 amino acids long. The germline V gene has CDR1 LNHDA and CDR2 SQIVND (reference sequence). The V segment lost 10 bases and the J segment 0 bases; nucleotides outside the gene matches: 7. The CDR3 DNA follows: TGTGCCATCTCCCGGGACAGGGCTAGCAATCAGCCCCAGCATTTT. This gives the protein CAISRDRASNQPQHF.

The rearrangement joins TRBV12-3 or TRBV12-4 to TRBJ2-5, with D maybe TRBD1 (6 bases). V was trimmed by 5 bases and J by 5 bases, leaving 9 bases between them. The CDR3 consists of 12 residues. The CDR3 region is CASSRGMETQYF. CDR3 coding DNA: TGTGCCAGCAGTAGGGGGATGGAGACCCAGTACTTC.

This sequence joins TRBV5-6 and TRBJ2-6; 11 positions agree with TRBD1. The CDR3 runs 18 residues. CDR1 and CDR2 from the germline V gene are SGHDT and YYEEEE. V lost 3 bases to trimming and J lost 0 bases; unmatched junction nucleotides: 5. CDR3 bases: TGTGCCAGCAGCTGGACAGGGGGCTTCCCCTCTGGGGCCAACGTCCTGACTTTC. This codes for CASSWTGGFPSGANVLTF.

CDR3 sequence (DNA): TGTGCCAGCAGCTTGGAGGTGAGCAGAGTGGGTACAGATACGCAGTATTTT. Amino acids: CASSLEVSRVGTDTQYF. The chain has TRBV5-4 and TRBJ2-3; D is unclear. V shed 0 bases and J shed 3 bases, with 17 bases lying between them. CDR1 is SGHNT, CDR2 YYREEE, per germline (reference sequence). This CDR3 has 17 amino acids. Using reference TRBV5-4 and TRBJ2-3 for the parts outside the CDR3, the full variable domain is ETGVTQSPTHLIKTRGQQVTLRCSSQSGHNTVSWYQQALGQGPQFIFQYYREEENGRGNFPPRFSGLQFPNYSSELNVNALELDDSALYLCASSLEVSRVGTDTQYFGPGTRLTVL.

The chain links TRBV24-1 to TRBJ2-5; D gene ambiguous. The CDR3 sequence is 14 residues long. CDR1 and CDR2 from the germline V gene are KGHDR and SFDVKD. Deletions cut 1 base from V and 7 bases from J, with 12 bases between. CDR3 nucleotide sequence: TGTGCCACCAGTGATTTTCGCACGGACGGGACCCAGTACTTC. Translating gives CATSDFRTDGTQYF.

The rearrangement uses TRBV12-3 or TRBV12-4 and TRBJ1-1; a possible D gene is TRBD1 (6 bases). Trimming took off 3 bases at V and 5 bases at J, with 10 bases between the two ends. The CDR3 runs 13 residues. DNA for the CDR3: TGTGCCAGCAGTTTTACGGGGGCGACTGAAGCTTTCTTT. Translated: CASSFTGATEAFF.

Only one count was recorded for this clone. The chain is built from TRBV6-5 and TRBJ1-4; D unclear. The ends were cut back, 0 bases at V and 8 bases at J, with 13 bases in the middle. This CDR3 contains 15 residues. CDR1 and CDR2 (germline): MNHEY, SVGAGI. The CDR3 DNA reads as TGTGCCAGCAGTTACTCGATTGAGGGCGCGGAAAAACTGTTTTTT. It yields the protein CASSYSIEGAEKLFF.

This chain joins TRBV24-1 and TRBJ2-5; the D is unclear. Germline CDR1 and CDR2: KGHDR and SFDVKD. The CDR3 is 15 residues long. Trimming shortened V by 0 bases and J by 1 base, and 8 bases separated the two germline ends. The CDR3 sequence is CATSDLAGVQETQYF. The CDR3 DNA reads TGTGCCACCAGTGATTTGGCTGGGGTCCAAGAGACCCAGTACTTC.

This chain uses TRBV10-2 with TRBJ2-1, with D unresolved. Between the trimmed V and J ends, which lost 6 bases and 2 bases, there was a span of 17 bases. The CDR3 is 16 residues long. The germline gives CDR1 WSHSY, CDR2 SAAADI. The CDR3 nucleotides read TGCGCCAGCAGAAAGGAAGGAGATGGAACCTACAATGAGCAGTTCTTC. It is translated as CASRKEGDGTYNEQFF.

This rearrangement joins TRBV6-5 to TRBJ2-1; D uncertain. Germline CDR1 reads MNHEY; CDR2 reads SVGAGI. Trimming shortened V by 6 bases and J by 7 bases, and 10 bases separated the two germline ends. The CDR3 contains 12 residues. The CDR3 DNA reads as TGTGCCAGCAGCTCTACAGAAAATGAGCAGTTCTTC. This sequence encodes CASSSTENEQFF.

V is TRBV7-5 and J is TRBJ1-1; the table's D gene call, TRBD1, was not cross checked with the DNA. TRBV7-5 is annotated as a pseudogene. The CDR3 is made up of 18 amino acids. The CDR3 is CVRSGPVPRGLTNTEAFF. In DNA form, the CDR3 reads TGTGTCAGAAGCGGTCCGGTGCCCAGGGGGCTCACGAACACTGAAGCTTTCTTT.

The genes are TRBV19 and TRBJ1-2, with 9 bases lining up with TRBD1. CDR1 LNHDA and CDR2 SQIVND come from the germline V gene (reference sequence). The CDR3 loop spans 13 amino acids. V was clipped by 10 bases and J by 8 bases; unmatched bases: 11. CDR3 coding DNA: TGTGCCACCCAAACAGGGGGCGCTGAGGGCTACACCTTC. It specifies CATQTGGAEGYTF.

The V gene is TRBV5-1, the J gene TRBJ1-1, with 7 bases matching TRBD1. CDR1 is SGHRS and CDR2 is YFSETQ in the germline V gene. With V trimmed by 1 base and J by 1 base, 4 bases remained unmatched. The CDR3 consists of 15 residues. CDR3 sequence reads: CASSLSDRENTEAFF. The CDR3 DNA reads as TGCGCCAGCAGCTTGTCCGACAGGGAGAACACTGAAGCTTTCTTT.

The chain links TRBV19 to TRBJ1-2; D gene uncertain. The CDR3 is 15 residues long. The V and J ends lost 1 base and 3 bases respectively, with 12 bases between them. Germline-derived CDR1 and CDR2 are LNHDA and SQIVND (reference sequence). The CDR3 DNA reads as TGTGCCAGTAGTATAGGTCCCGGCATCGACTATGGCTACACCTTC. It is translated as CASSIGPGIDYGYTF.